One and the same sample provided the 22 T cell receptor beta chains below, sequenced in a study of naive and memory T cell subsets. Both TRBC1 and TRBC2 were covered by a beta constant-region primer of two equimolar oligonucleotides. TCRdb reprocessed the UMI-ligation and nested PCR reads with MiXCR, giving one entry per CDR3 protein. Of roughly 140,000 distinct CDR3 sequences detected, over 15% appear once; the ten largest clones hold about 0.13%. Sequenced input: naive CD4+ T cells from blood. These receptors were collected from a human donor in good health.

This clonotype was counted a few times. The V gene is TRBV12-3 or TRBV12-4, the J gene TRBJ1-6, with 8 nucleotides matching TRBD1. The CDR3 consists of 15 residues. With 5 bases clipped from V and 8 bases from J, the junction kept 8 bases outside the gene matches. Written as DNA, the CDR3 is TGTGCCAGCAGTCCCCGACAGGGGCGGGATTCACCCCTCCACTTT. It encodes CASSPRQGRDSPLHF.

This chain connects TRBV21-1 to TRBJ2-1; the D call TRBD2 from the table was never checked on the DNA. TRBV21-1 is shown as a pseudogene. This CDR3 has 16 amino acids. The CDR3 region has the DNA TGTGCCAGCAGCAAAAGGCGGCGGGAGTCGAGTGATGAGCAGTTCTTC. Translating gives CASSKRRRESSDEQFF.

This sequence joins TRBV12-3 or TRBV12-4 and TRBJ2-1, with no clear D. This CDR3 contains 13 residues. V was shortened by 7 bases and J by 7 bases, with 14 bases between the two germline ends. The CDR3 spells CASKKADRNEQFF. The CDR3 DNA reads TGTGCCAGCAAGAAAGCCGACCGGAATGAGCAGTTCTTC.

The chain joins TRBV29-1 to TRBJ2-4; D perhaps matches TRBD1 (5 bases). Trimming took 2 bases from V and 10 from J, leaving 12 bases between them. The CDR3 sequence is 12 residues long. The germline gives CDR1 SQVTM, CDR2 ANQGSEA. The CDR3 region is CSVELVKGIQYF. In DNA form, the CDR3 reads TGCAGCGTTGAATTAGTTAAGGGGATTCAGTACTTC.

This clonotype showed up many times. The chain uses TRBV29-1 and TRBJ1-1; 8 bases are a match to TRBD1. The V gene end was trimmed by 7 bases and the J gene end by 5 bases; junction bases not matched to a gene: 6. The CDR3 is made up of 12 amino acids. Germline CDR1 and CDR2: SQVTM and ANQGSEA. The CDR3 reads CSGQTGGTEAFF. DNA of the CDR3: TGCAGCGGACAAACAGGGGGAACTGAAGCTTTCTTT.

This clonotype was counted at least ten times. The chain couples TRBV12-3 or TRBV12-4 to TRBJ2-2; no clear D gene. The CDR3 is 13 amino acids. Trimming took 4 bases from V and 4 from J, leaving 7 bases between them. DNA of the CDR3: TGTGCCAGCAGTTCAGACGGCACCGGGGAGCTGTTTTTT. The encoded protein is CASSSDGTGELFF.

In its sample, this clonotype was seen a few times. The rearrangement uses TRBV6-6 and TRBJ2-3; 12 bases agree with TRBD2. The CDR3 runs 17 residues. V trimming: 5 bases; J trimming: 5 bases; junction bases outside the gene matches: 11. Germline values: CDR1 MNHNY, CDR2 SVGAGI (reference sequence). This CDR3 is CASSPGRTSGAGDTQYF. In DNA, the CDR3 is TGTGCCAGCAGTCCCGGAAGGACTAGCGGGGCTGGAGATACGCAGTATTTT.

This clonotype was observed a handful of times. This chain joins TRBV2 and TRBJ1-2; TRBD1 might be the D (6 bases). The CDR3 totals 13 residues. CDR1 SNHLY and CDR2 FYNNEI come from the germline V gene. Trimming left V 3 bases short and J 4 bases short, with 9 bases between. The CDR3 nucleotides are TGTGCCAGCAGTGACAGGGGCCTCTATGGCTACACCTTC. It codes for CASSDRGLYGYTF.

The rearrangement joins TRBV29-1 to TRBJ2-1, with D possibly called TRBD1 or TRBD2 (5 bases each). This CDR3 region has 15 residues. Germline-derived CDR1 and CDR2 are SQVTM and ANQGSEA. Trimming took 1 base from V and 8 from J, leaving 18 bases between them. CDR3 DNA sequence: TGCAGCGTTGAAGTTCCCTCGGACGTGGGGGATGAGCAGTTCTTC. It yields the protein CSVEVPSDVGDEQFF.

This clonotype turned up a few times. CDR3 sequence reads: CANQQSYNSPLHF. The CDR3 coding sequence is TGTGCCAACCAACAGTCCTATAATTCACCCCTCCACTTT. The chain employs TRBV28 and TRBJ1-6; D is uncertain. Germline V gene data show CDR1 as MDHEN and CDR2 as SYDVKM. The CDR3 loop spans 13 amino acids. V was pared by 10 bases and J by 1 base, with 8 bases between.

The gene calls are TRBV2 and TRBJ2-2; D gene uncertain. The V and J ends lost 1 base and 6 bases respectively, with 3 bases between them. The CDR3 runs 12 residues. Germline V gives CDR1 SNHLY, CDR2 FYNNEI. The CDR3, as DNA: TGTGCCAGCAGTGAAGGACCCGGGGAGCTGTTTTTT. Protein sequence: CASSEGPGELFF. Complete variable domain (other parts from reference TRBV2 and TRBJ2-2): EPEVTQTPSHQVTQMGQEVILRCVPISNHLYFYWYRQILGQKVEFLVSFYNNEISEKSEIFDDQFSVERPDGSNFTLKIRSTKLEDSAMYFCASSEGPGELFFGEGSRLTVL.

V and J are TRBV20-1 and TRBJ2-7; 8 bases match TRBD1. J gave up 2 bases and V 2 bases, and 5 bases lay outside the gene matches. Germline V gene lookup returns CDR1 DFQATT and CDR2 SNEGSKA (reference sequence). This CDR3 has 14 residues. CDR3 loop: CSARRTGYTYEQYF. The CDR3 DNA reads TGCAGTGCTAGAAGGACAGGGTATACCTACGAGCAGTACTTC.

J is TRBJ2-2 and V is TRBV20-1; no clear D gene. The germline V gene has CDR1 DFQATT and CDR2 SNEGSKA (reference sequence). CDR3 length: 14 amino acids. Trimming shortened V by 2 bases and J by 3 bases, and 10 bases separated the two germline ends. The CDR3 nucleotides read TGCAGTGCTAGACCCGGCCCTTACACCGGGGAGCTGTTTTTT. Protein: CSARPGPYTGELFF.

The CDR3 loop is CASSYSIRPRGPGELFF. The DNA of the CDR3 is TGTGCCAGCAGTTACTCTATAAGGCCCCGGGGACCCGGGGAGCTGTTTTTT. The chain uses TRBV6-2 or TRBV6-3 and TRBJ2-2; either TRBD1 or TRBD2 may supply D (5 bases each). The length of the CDR3 is 17 residues. V was trimmed by 0 bases and J by 6 bases, leaving 17 bases between them. Germline V lookup: CDR1 MNHEY, CDR2 SVGEGT.

This clonotype was counted only a few times. The chain carries TRBV23-1 and TRBJ2-7; TRBD2 might be the D (6 bases). TRBV23-1 is marked as an open reading frame, function uncertain. V was clipped by 1 base and J by 2 bases, with 15 bases between them. This CDR3 region has 16 residues. The CDR3 region is CASSQCSGGGPYEQYF. The DNA of the CDR3 is TGCGCCAGCAGTCAATGTAGCGGTGGAGGCCCCTACGAGCAGTACTTC.

This sequence joins TRBV5-1 and TRBJ1-1, with a tentative D call TRBD1 (5 bases). This CDR3 contains 14 residues. Germline V gene sequence: CDR1 SGHRS, CDR2 YFSETQ. V was pared by 5 bases and J by 0 bases, with 11 bases between. The CDR3 DNA is TGCGCCAGCAGGGCGGGACGGATGAACACTGAAGCTTTCTTT. As protein: CASRAGRMNTEAFF.

This clonotype was detected a few times. The J gene is TRBJ1-2, the V gene TRBV7-3; D is unclear. Per the germline V gene, CDR1 is SGHTA and CDR2 is FQGTGA. V was cut by 5 bases and J by 7 bases, with 14 bases left in between. The CDR3 totals 13 residues. CDR3 sequence (DNA): TGTGCCAGCAGCCTGCAGGATTACGGTGGCTACACCTTC. Encoded protein: CASSLQDYGGYTF. The full variable domain, in which reference TRBV7-3 and TRBJ1-2 provide the parts outside the CDR3, is GAGVSQTPSNKVTEKGKYVELRCDPISGHTALYWYRQSLGQGPEFLIYFQGTGAADDSGLPNDRFFAVRPEGSVSTLKIQRTERGDSAVYLCASSLQDYGGYTFGSGTRLTVV.

The rearrangement links TRBV5-1 to TRBJ2-1; 9 bases are shared with TRBD1. V lost 3 bases, J lost 7 bases, and 5 bases stayed unmatched. The CDR3 totals 14 residues. The V gene's germline CDR1 is SGHRS and CDR2 YFSETQ. CDR3 nucleotides: TGCGCCAGCAGCTCCGGGACAGGGAGTAATGAGCAGTTCTTC. Amino acids: CASSSGTGSNEQFF. Variable domain in full (rest from reference TRBV5-1 and TRBJ2-1): KAGVTQTPRYLIKTRGQQVTLSCSPISGHRSVSWYQQTPGQGLQFLFEYFSETQRNKGNFPGRFSGRQFSNSRSEMNVSTLELGDSALYLCASSSGTGSNEQFFGPGTRLTVL.

This clonotype was seen a handful of times. V gene TRBV2 combines with J gene TRBJ2-1; the match to TRBD2 covers 8 bases. Trimming cost V 6 bases and J 6 bases; bases outside gene matches: 10. The CDR3 contains 15 residues. The germline V gene encodes CDR1 SNHLY and CDR2 FYNNEI. CDR3 residues: CASRGRREDSNEQFF. The CDR3 region has the DNA TGTGCCAGCAGAGGAAGGCGGGAGGACAGCAATGAGCAGTTCTTC.

J is TRBJ2-1 and V is TRBV11-2, with 11 nucleotides matching TRBD2. V lost 3 bases and J lost 7; bases outside the gene matches: 8. The CDR3 runs 16 residues. CDR1 and CDR2 (germline): SGHAT, FQNNGV. CDR3 nucleotide sequence: TGTGCCAGCAGCTTGCTACTAGCGGGAGTCGGGAATGAGCAGTTCTTC. This gives the protein CASSLLLAGVGNEQFF.

The sample holds a few counts of this clonotype. This chain joins TRBV4-2 and TRBJ2-3, with 10 bases that match TRBD2. The CDR3 extends over 16 amino acids. With 4 bases clipped from V and 4 bases from J, the junction kept 8 bases outside the gene matches. CDR1 and CDR2 from the germline V gene are LGHNA and YNFKEQ. The CDR3 coding sequence is TGTGCCAGCAGCCTAAACCTAGCGGGAGAGGCAGATACGCAGTATTTT. This sequence encodes CASSLNLAGEADTQYF.

The chain joins TRBV5-6 to TRBJ1-5, with D possibly being TRBD1 (6 bases). This CDR3 spans 15 amino acids. V was clipped by 4 bases and J by 5 bases, with 16 bases between them. Germline CDR1 SGHDT, CDR2 YYEEEE. Written as DNA, the CDR3 is TGTGCCAGCAGCCAGGGGACAAATTCGTATCAGCCCCAGCATTTT. This encodes CASSQGTNSYQPQHF. Filled out from reference TRBV5-6 and TRBJ1-5, the complete variable domain reads DAGVTQSPTHLIKTRGQQVTLRCSPKSGHDTVSWYQQALGQGPQFIFQYYEEEERQRGNFPDRFSGHQFPNYSSELNVNALLLGDSALYLCASSQGTNSYQPQHFGDGTRLSIL.